Following are 31 T cell receptor beta chains from one sample sequenced in a study of T-cell memory formation after mild COVID-19. A single record per CDR3 protein comes from TCRdb applying MiXCR to the 5' RACE reads. This table has 25,000 to 35,000 distinct CDR3 sequences, roughly 20% appearing once. The sample was PBMCs or a T cell subset sorted from them (not recorded which). These receptors all stem from an adult who had mild COVID-19 (a few samples of this study predate the infection). Cell type and time point are not known.

V and J are TRBV7-2 and TRBJ2-7, with TRBD1 matching 9 bases. Germline V CDR1 and CDR2: SGHTA, FQGNSA. This CDR3 spans 13 amino acids. With 3 bases clipped from V and 6 bases from J, the junction kept 3 bases outside the gene matches. Here the CDR3 DNA reads TGTGCCAGCAGCTTGCTGACAGGGGGCGAGCAGTACTTC. It specifies CASSLLTGGEQYF.

The sample holds a few counts of this clonotype. DNA for the CDR3: TGTGCCAGCAGCAAAGAGTGGCCCAACAGACACCGTAGCAATCAGCCCCAGCATTTT. Translated, it gives CASSKEWPNRHRSNQPQHF. J is TRBJ1-5 and V is TRBV21-1. TRBV21-1 is noted as a pseudogene. The CDR3 is 19 amino acids.

This chain joins TRBV4-1 and TRBJ1-5; D is unresolved. V was pared by 3 bases and J by 4 bases, with 10 bases between. CDR1 and CDR2 from the germline V gene are MGHRA and YSYEKL. This CDR3 has 14 amino acids. CDR3 sequence: CASSHTGFNQPQHF. Written as DNA, the CDR3 is TGCGCCAGCAGCCACACGGGGTTTAATCAGCCCCAGCATTTT.

This clonotype was seen only a few times. Written as DNA, the CDR3 is TGTGCCAGCAGCTTAGGAGATGGGGGTAGGGACGAGCAGTACTTC. It translates to CASSLGDGGRDEQYF. This chain uses TRBV11-2 with TRBJ2-7; the D call may be TRBD1 or TRBD2 (5 bases each). Germline assignment: CDR1 SGHAT and CDR2 FQNNGV. The CDR3 runs 15 residues. The ends were cut back, 1 base at V and 5 bases at J, with 15 bases in the middle.

This chain joins TRBV4-2 and TRBJ1-5; 7 bases align to TRBD1. V lost 1 base and J lost 4; bases outside the gene matches: 7. This CDR3 region has 16 residues. Germline V CDR1 and CDR2: LGHNA, YNFKEQ. CDR3 DNA sequence: TGTGCCAGCAGCCAAGGCATGGGACAGTCTAATCAGCCCCAGCATTTT. Translation: CASSQGMGQSNQPQHF.

This clonotype was observed at least ten times. The rearrangement uses TRBV7-6 and TRBJ2-2; TRBD2 aligns across 9 bases. After removal of 2 bases from V and 3 bases from J, the junction contained 4 bases not matched to a gene. The CDR3 sequence is 16 residues long. Germline loops: CDR1 SGHVS, CDR2 FNYEAQ. The CDR3, as DNA: TGTGCCAGCAGCTTAAAGGCGGGGGGGCACACCGGGGAGCTGTTTTTT. Protein: CASSLKAGGHTGELFF. Filled out from reference TRBV7-6 and TRBJ2-2, the complete variable domain reads GAGVSQSPRYKVTKRGQDVALRCDPISGHVSLYWYRQALGQGPEFLTYFNYEAQQDKSGLPNDRFSAERPEGSISTLTIQRTEQRDSAMYRCASSLKAGGHTGELFFGEGSRLTVL.

The chain has TRBV20-1 and TRBJ2-1; 10 bases fit TRBD2. CDR3 length: 15 amino acids. Per the germline V gene, CDR1 is DFQATT and CDR2 is SNEGSKA (reference sequence). Trimming took 0 bases from V and 6 from J; bases not matched to a gene: 5. CDR3 bases: TGCAGTGCTAGAGATCAAGCGGGGGGGCTCAATGAGCAGTTCTTC. It encodes CSARDQAGGLNEQFF.

This clonotype was recorded many times. The chain combines TRBV12-3 or TRBV12-4 with TRBJ2-7, with a possible D match to TRBD2 (7 bases). V was pared by 3 bases and J by 5 bases, with 14 bases between. This CDR3 contains 14 residues. CDR3 region: CASSFTGRGDEQYF. CDR3 nucleotide sequence: TGTGCCAGCAGTTTTACGGGGAGGGGGGACGAGCAGTACTTC.

The sample holds many counts of this clonotype. J is TRBJ2-7 and V is TRBV5-1, with 13 bases identical to TRBD2. The CDR3 length is 16 residues. V lost 4 bases and J lost 3; bases outside the gene matches: 7. Germline V gives CDR1 SGHRS, CDR2 YFSETQ. The CDR3 coding sequence is TGCGCCAGCAGCCTAGGACTAGCGGGAGCCAACTACGAGCAGTACTTC. This gives the protein CASSLGLAGANYEQYF.

This clonotype has ten or more counts. V is TRBV29-1 and J is TRBJ2-7; TRBD1 matches 8 bases. This CDR3 spans 14 amino acids. From germline, CDR1 is SQVTM and CDR2 ANQGSEA. The V and J ends lost 5 bases and 7 bases, in that order; junction bases with no gene match: 13. CDR3 coding DNA: TGCAGCGTTTCGTTGACAGGGGTGCAAGAAGAGCAGTACTTC. Its protein is CSVSLTGVQEEQYF.

This clonotype was detected many times. The chain recombines TRBV9 with TRBJ1-3, with D possibly TRBD1 on 5 matching bases. Trimming left V 3 bases short and J 0 bases short, with 13 bases between. This CDR3 has 16 residues. Per germline, CDR1 SGDLS and CDR2 YYNGEE. The CDR3 DNA sequence: TGTGCCAGCAGCGCCCAACAGGAGAGCTCTGGAAACACCATATATTTT. Its protein is CASSAQQESSGNTIYF.

This clonotype was seen at least ten times. The rearrangement uses TRBV19 and TRBJ2-5; D may match TRBD1 or TRBD2 (5 bases each). The CDR3 length is 15 residues. V lost 5 bases to trimming and J lost 2 bases, with 15 bases between them. Germline V gives CDR1 LNHDA, CDR2 SQIVND (reference sequence). This CDR3 reads CASSPPGTGQETQYF. The CDR3 bases are TGTGCCAGTAGTCCCCCAGGGACGGGACAAGAGACCCAGTACTTC.

This clonotype was recorded at least ten times. The chain carries TRBV30 and TRBJ1-4, with 9 bases identical to TRBD1. Germline loops: CDR1 GTSNPN, CDR2 SVGIG (reference sequence). The junction had 3 bases not matched to a gene; V was cut back by 7 bases and J by 6 bases. The CDR3 extends over 12 amino acids. CDR3 DNA sequence: TGTGCCTCGGACAGGGGTGATGAAAAACTGTTTTTT. Protein product: CASDRGDEKLFF.

By share, this clonotype counts as medium-sized. The chain joins TRBV5-1 to TRBJ2-3; TRBD2 might be the D (6 bases). Germline CDR1 reads SGHRS; CDR2 reads YFSETQ. The CDR3 spans 15 residues. Trimming cost V 4 bases and J 2 bases, with 14 bases left between them. The CDR3 is CASSPRDFNTDTQYF. Here the CDR3 DNA reads TGCGCCAGCAGCCCCCGGGACTTCAACACAGATACGCAGTATTTT.

This clonotype turned up a few times. The CDR3 DNA is TGTGCCAGCAGTTTACCATCTAGGCTTACAGATACGCAGTATTTT. The encoded protein is CASSLPSRLTDTQYF. The chain recombines TRBV28 with TRBJ2-3; no clear D. V was shortened by 2 bases and J by 3 bases, with 12 bases between the two germline ends. The length of the CDR3 is 15 residues. CDR1 and CDR2 (germline): MDHEN, SYDVKM.

There are many counts of this clonotype. V and J are TRBV9 and TRBJ2-5; no firm D call. From germline, CDR1 is SGDLS and CDR2 YYNGEE. There are 14 residues in the CDR3. Trimming shortened V by 0 bases and J by 1 base, and 7 bases separated the two germline ends. The CDR3 spells CASSVGNSQETQYF. The CDR3 coding sequence is TGTGCCAGCAGCGTAGGGAACAGCCAAGAGACCCAGTACTTC.

This clonotype came up many times. J is TRBJ2-3 and V is TRBV10-3; no reliable D call. The CDR3 consists of 12 residues. Trimming shortened V by 4 bases and J by 6 bases, and 8 bases separated the two germline ends. From germline, CDR1 is ENHRY and CDR2 SYGVKD. The CDR3 loop is CAISVSVDTQYF. Written as DNA, the CDR3 is TGTGCCATCAGTGTATCAGTGGATACGCAGTATTTT.

Many counts were recorded for this clonotype. The CDR3 nucleotides read TGTGCCAGCAGCCCCCGGACAGGGCACAACTATGGCTACACCTTC. Translating it yields CASSPRTGHNYGYTF. This sequence joins TRBV11-1 and TRBJ1-2; 8 bases line up with TRBD1. The germline gives CDR1 SGHAT, CDR2 FQDESV (reference sequence). CDR3 size: 15 residues. V was pared by 5 bases and J by 2 bases, with 7 bases of the junction left unmatched.

The CDR3 nucleotides are TGTGCCACCAGCAGAGTCGAAGGATCTGGCTACACCTTC. Translated: CATSRVEGSGYTF. The chain joins TRBV15 to TRBJ1-2; D call uncertain. The V end lost 1 base, the J end lost 7 bases, and 10 bases lay between the germline ends. The length of the CDR3 is 13 residues. In germline, CDR1 is LNHNV, CDR2 YYDKDF (reference sequence).

The rearrangement joins TRBV6-6 to TRBJ2-5; D is perhaps TRBD2 (6 bases). CDR1 is MNHNY, CDR2 SVGAGI, per germline (reference sequence). V lost 0 bases and J 5 bases, leaving 28 bases between the germline ends. The CDR3 is 20 amino acids. The CDR3 spells CASSYSRVSGETGVRETQYF. As DNA, the CDR3 is TGTGCCAGCAGTTACTCGAGGGTTTCGGGTGAGACGGGAGTGCGGGAGACCCAGTACTTC.

This clonotype was found a few times. This chain uses TRBV5-4 with TRBJ1-3; D may be TRBD1 (5 bases). Trimming took 1 base from V and 0 from J, leaving 8 bases between them. Germline assignment: CDR1 SGHNT and CDR2 YYREEE (reference sequence). The CDR3 has 15 residues. Here the CDR3 reads CASSLRGGSGNTIYF. CDR3 sequence (DNA): TGTGCCAGCAGCTTGAGGGGAGGCTCTGGAAACACCATATATTTT.

In this sample, this clonotype turned up many times. This chain uses TRBV9 with TRBJ2-1; tentative D call: TRBD1 (5 bases). Germline V gene data show CDR1 as SGDLS and CDR2 as YYNGEE. Trimming left V 0 bases short and J 0 bases short, with 7 bases between. CDR3 size: 15 residues. Written as DNA, the CDR3 is TGTGCCAGCAGCGTAGGGACACTCTCCTACAATGAGCAGTTCTTC. Amino acid sequence: CASSVGTLSYNEQFF.

Comments on this clonotype: Germline and junction disagree at one end, which may indicate a read error. The rearrangement joins TRBV25-1 to TRBJ1-1; 10 bases are a match to TRBD1. Germline CDR1 reads MGHDK; CDR2 reads SYGVNS. The CDR3 has 13 amino acids. CDR3 DNA sequence: TGTGCCAGCAGTGAATTCGGGACAGGGGATTCTAAGTTT. Amino acid sequence: CASSEFGTGDSKF. Drawing the rest from reference TRBV25-1 and TRBJ1-1, the complete variable domain is EADIYQTPRYLVIGTGKKITLECSQTMGHDKMYWYQQDPGMELHLIHYSYGVNSTEKGDLSSESTVSRIRTEHFPLTLESARPSHTSQYLCASSEFGTGDSKFGQGTRLTVV.

This clonotype has ten or more counts. This rearrangement joins TRBV19 to TRBJ1-1, with D hard to call. This CDR3 comprises 15 residues. Germline V gene lookup returns CDR1 LNHDA and CDR2 SQIVND (reference sequence). V was clipped by 4 bases and J by 0 bases, with 12 bases between them. The CDR3 is CASSTIETMNTEAFF. The DNA for the CDR3 is TGTGCCAGTAGTACGATAGAGACAATGAACACTGAAGCTTTCTTT. The complete variable domain, with remaining parts taken from reference TRBV19 and TRBJ1-1, reads DGGITQSPKYLFRKEGQNVTLSCEQNLNHDAMYWYRQDPGQGLRLIYYSQIVNDFQKGDIAEGYSVSREKKESFPLTVTSAQKNPTAFYLCASSTIETMNTEAFFGQGTRLTVV.

This clonotype occurred many times. V gene TRBV20-1 combines with J gene TRBJ2-3, with 8 bases fitting TRBD2. CDR1 is DFQATT, CDR2 SNEGSKA, per germline (reference sequence). With V trimmed by 3 bases and J by 6 bases, 11 bases remained unmatched. There are 15 residues in the CDR3. CDR3 loop: CSARGTRGRSDTQYF. Written as DNA, the CDR3 is TGCAGTGCTAGGGGGACTAGAGGTCGGTCGGATACGCAGTATTTT.

The chain combines TRBV20-1 with TRBJ1-1; no clear D gene. Germline assignment: CDR1 DFQATT and CDR2 SNEGSKA (reference sequence). This CDR3 region has 12 residues. Trimming shortened V by 3 bases and J by 6 bases, and 11 bases separated the two germline ends. CDR3 sequence: CSASPEGPEAFF. The CDR3 DNA reads TGCAGTGCTAGTCCGGAGGGCCCTGAAGCTTTCTTT.

The rearrangement uses TRBV6-6 and TRBJ2-7; 9 positions agree with TRBD2. This CDR3 spans 16 amino acids. The germline V gene encodes CDR1 MNHNY and CDR2 SVGAGI (reference sequence). V was clipped by 7 bases and J by 4 bases; unmatched bases: 14. The CDR3 here is CASTKDSAGGTYEQYF. The CDR3 nucleotides read TGTGCCAGCACCAAGGATTCGGCGGGAGGGACATACGAGCAGTACTTC.

This clonotype was counted at least ten times. The V call is TRBV10-3, the J call TRBJ1-5; TRBD1 is a possible D gene (5 bases). Germline-derived CDR1 and CDR2 are ENHRY and SYGVKD. This CDR3 is built from 15 residues. Trimming took off 3 bases at V and 0 bases at J, with 9 bases between the two ends. The CDR3 sequence: CAISENQGSNQPQHF. CDR3 nucleotides: TGTGCCATCAGTGAAAATCAGGGTAGCAATCAGCCCCAGCATTTT.

CDR3 nucleotides: TGTGCCAGCAGTTTCAGGACTAGCGGGACAGATACGCAGTATTTT. It codes for CASSFRTSGTDTQYF. The J gene is TRBJ2-3, the V gene TRBV6-2 or TRBV6-3; TRBD2 aligns across 11 bases. V lost 4 bases and J lost 3; bases outside the gene matches: 3. The CDR3 totals 15 residues. The germline gives CDR1 MNHEY, CDR2 SVGEGT.

In its sample, this clonotype was seen a few times. Here the CDR3 DNA reads TGTGCCAGCAGCAACGACCTTACGACAGGGAACTATGGCTACACCTTC. Translation gives CASSNDLTTGNYGYTF. The V call is TRBV7-9, the J call TRBJ1-2; 7 nucleotides match TRBD1. Germline CDR1 reads SEHNR; CDR2 reads FQNEAQ (reference sequence). This CDR3 spans 16 amino acids. The V and J ends lost 5 bases and 2 bases, in that order; junction bases with no gene match: 11.

This clonotype was observed many times. V gene TRBV7-2 combines with J gene TRBJ1-2, with D tentatively TRBD1 (5 bases). The CDR3 runs to 17 residues. Germline CDR1 is SGHTA and CDR2 is FQGNSA. Trimming removed 2 bases at V and 3 bases at J, with 19 bases between. CDR3: CASSLLGREEQHYGYTF. In DNA form, the CDR3 reads TGTGCCAGCAGCTTATTGGGCAGGGAGGAACAGCACTATGGCTACACCTTC.